These 17 T cell receptor beta chains share one sample of origin, sequenced in a study of T cells in Graves' hyperthyroidism and ophthalmopathy. Researchers amplified the TCR beta CDR3 regions from RNA transcripts. HTBI primers were employed in a first-round RT-PCR of the TCR CDR3. TCRdb analysed the multiplex PCR reads with MiXCR anew, one entry per CDR3 protein. The data show some 800,000 distinct CDR3 sequences, roughly 40% seen once. The specimen sequenced was blood. Receptors originate from a man aged 18-30 years with Graves' hyperthyroidism.

This clonotype was seen at least ten times. The gene calls are TRBV7-9 and TRBJ1-1; D gene ambiguous. CDR1 is SEHNR, CDR2 FQNEAQ, per germline (reference sequence). Trimming shortened V by 1 base and J by 4 bases, and 7 bases separated the two germline ends. CDR3 length: 13 residues. The CDR3 spells CASSLGEATEAFF. The CDR3 region has the DNA TGTGCCAGCAGCTTAGGTGAGGCCACTGAAGCTTTCTTT.

The chain employs TRBV6-4 and TRBJ2-2; TRBD1 matches at 8 bases. There are 15 residues in the CDR3. Germline CDR1 MRHNA, CDR2 SNTAGT. With V trimmed by 5 bases and J by 5 bases, 7 bases remained unmatched. The CDR3 is CASSIQGALTGELFF. In DNA, the CDR3 is TGTGCCAGCAGTATCCAGGGGGCCCTAACCGGGGAGCTGTTTTTT.

This clonotype was seen more than once but under ten times. The chain employs TRBV12-3 or TRBV12-4 and TRBJ2-2; tentative D call: TRBD1 (6 bases). V lost 7 bases to trimming and J lost 5 bases, with 14 bases between them. The CDR3 covers 14 residues. Written as DNA, the CDR3 is TGTGCCAGCACCCCGGGACAAAGGACCGGGGAGCTGTTTTTT. Its translation: CASTPGQRTGELFF.

This clonotype has ten or more counts. This chain links TRBV6-6 with TRBJ1-2; TRBD1 might be the D (6 bases). Germline CDR1 reads MNHNY; CDR2 reads SVGAGI (reference sequence). The CDR3 loop spans 13 amino acids. Trimming cost V 5 bases and J 8 bases, with 15 bases left between them. The CDR3 protein is CASSHGQNGGYTF. DNA for the CDR3: TGTGCCAGCAGTCACGGACAGAATGGGGGCTACACCTTC.

The chain employs TRBV6-2 or TRBV6-3 and TRBJ1-2; D call uncertain. Trimming pared 0 bases from V and 7 bases from J, leaving 9 bases between. CDR3 length: 13 residues. Germline lookup yields CDR1 MNHEY and CDR2 SVGEGT. DNA for the CDR3: TGTGCCAGCAGTTACTCATGGGGAACTGGCTACACCTTC. Translated: CASSYSWGTGYTF.

This clonotype occurred many times. V gene TRBV29-1 combines with J gene TRBJ1-4, with D unclear. V lost 1 base to trimming and J lost 8 bases, with 5 bases between them. Per germline, CDR1 SQVTM and CDR2 ANQGSEA. The CDR3 length is 11 residues. Here the CDR3 reads CSVEGGEKLFF. The CDR3 coding sequence is TGCAGCGTTGAAGGAGGAGAAAAACTGTTTTTT.

This clonotype has ten or more counts. The chain has TRBV10-3 and TRBJ1-1, with a weak D call TRBD1 (6 bases). The CDR3 sequence is 15 residues long. CDR1 and CDR2 from the germline V gene are ENHRY and SYGVKD. V lost 6 bases and J 0 bases, leaving 14 bases between the germline ends. In DNA form, the CDR3 reads TGTGCCATCAGGCCACTGGACAGCCTGAACACTGAAGCTTTCTTT. Amino acid sequence: CAIRPLDSLNTEAFF.

The J gene is TRBJ2-7, the V gene TRBV9; no reliable D call. CDR3 size: 13 residues. Trimming took 2 bases from V and 4 from J, leaving 10 bases between them. Germline CDR1 SGDLS, CDR2 YYNGEE. CDR3 sequence (DNA): TGTGCCAGCAGCGTCGGAATGGAATACGAGCAGTACTTC. Translating it yields CASSVGMEYEQYF. Full variable domain (outside the CDR3, taken from reference TRBV9 and TRBJ2-7): DSGVTQTPKHLITATGQRVTLRCSPRSGDLSVYWYQQSLDQGLQFLIQYYNGEERAKGNILERFSAQQFPDLHSELNLSSLELGDSALYFCASSVGMEYEQYFGPGTRLTVT.

In the case of this clonotype: A far larger clone is off by one base, so a read error is likely. The chain uses TRBV7-8 and TRBJ1-5, with TRBD1 as a possible D gene (6 bases). The CDR3 extends over 14 amino acids. Germline CDR1 SGHVS, CDR2 FQNEAQ. The CDR3 nucleotides read TGTCCCAGCAGCTTAGGACAGAACAATCAGCCCCAGCATTTT. Its protein product is CPSSLGQNNQPQHF.

This clonotype was seen at least ten times. The chain uses TRBV2 and TRBJ2-7, with 10 bases lining up with TRBD2. Germline V gene sequence: CDR1 SNHLY, CDR2 FYNNEI. Trimming at V came to 5 bases and at J to 0 bases, leaving 4 bases not matched to a gene. The CDR3 loop spans 15 amino acids. The CDR3 DNA reads as TGTGCCAGCAGTCGCTGGACTAGCGGCTCCTACGAGCAGTACTTC. Its protein product is CASSRWTSGSYEQYF.

The chain employs TRBV20-1 and TRBJ2-7; possibly TRBD1 or TRBD2 for D (5 bases each). The CDR3 spans 12 residues. V was shortened by 6 bases and J by 3 bases, with 12 bases between the two germline ends. CDR1 DFQATT and CDR2 SNEGSKA come from the germline V gene (reference sequence). CDR3: CSAYRDGYEQYF. CDR3 coding DNA: TGCAGTGCGTACCGGGACGGCTACGAGCAGTACTTC.

This chain links TRBV5-1 with TRBJ2-2; 9 bases map to TRBD2. The CDR3 has 16 residues. With V trimmed by 4 bases and J by 7 bases, 11 bases remained unmatched. The V gene's germline CDR1 is SGHRS and CDR2 YFSETQ. The CDR3 loop reads CASSPAVRTSVGELFF. The CDR3 DNA follows: TGCGCCAGCAGCCCCGCCGTGAGGACTAGCGTCGGGGAGCTGTTTTTT.

This clonotype was seen once. A much more abundant neighbour one base away suggests this may be a read error. J is TRBJ2-7 and V is TRBV29-1; D is unresolved. Germline V gene lookup returns CDR1 SQVTM and CDR2 ANQGSEA. CDR3 size: 11 residues. The CDR3 nucleotides read TGCAGCGTTGGAGCCAGTACAGAGCAGTGCTTC. Amino acids: CSVGASTEQCF.

The chain employs TRBV7-3 and TRBJ2-6; D may be TRBD1 or TRBD2 (6 bases each). The CDR3 covers 20 residues. Germline-derived CDR1 and CDR2 are SGHTA and FQGTGA. V was shortened by 2 bases and J by 0 bases, with 20 bases between the two germline ends. The CDR3 loop reads CASSLLGGRASTSGANVLTF. The CDR3 nucleotides read TGTGCCAGCAGCTTACTAGGGGGGCGGGCCTCCACCTCTGGGGCCAACGTCCTGACTTTC.

V gene TRBV20-1 combines with J gene TRBJ1-1; a possible D gene is TRBD1 (5 bases). CDR3 length: 12 amino acids. V lost 3 bases, J lost 8 bases, and 13 bases lay in between. CDR1 is DFQATT and CDR2 is SNEGSKA in the germline V gene (reference sequence). The CDR3 nucleotides read TGCAGTGCTAGCCGACAGATTTTAGAAGCTTTCTTT. Translated: CSASRQILEAFF.

The chain uses TRBV4-3 and TRBJ2-7, with D unresolved. The germline CDR1 and CDR2 sequences are LGHNA and YSLEER. This CDR3 is 13 amino acids long. V lost 6 bases and J lost 4, with 13 bases in between. The CDR3 DNA sequence: TGCGCCAGCAGACCGGACGATAGATACGAGCAGTACTTC. Translation gives CASRPDDRYEQYF.

The sample holds one count of this clonotype. V gene TRBV7-2 combines with J gene TRBJ1-3; possibly TRBD1 for D (5 bases). The CDR3 loop spans 13 amino acids. Trimming took 5 bases from V and 4 from J, leaving 9 bases between them. Germline V gives CDR1 SGHTA, CDR2 FQGNSA. The CDR3 region is CASSQGEGNTIYF. Here the CDR3 DNA reads TGTGCCAGCAGCCAAGGGGAAGGAAACACCATATATTTT.